These 4 T cell receptor beta chains came from one sample sequenced in a study of OX40 agonist ivuxolimab in advanced cancers. Clones were read by immunoSEQ multiplex PCR, and TCRdb kept only the in-frame ones, dropping some. This table holds over 75,000 clones, roughly 90% found once. Here the sequenced sample was CD4+ or CD8+ T cells sorted from blood, taken in a trial of the OX40 agonist ivuxolimab. Source of these receptors: an adult with an advanced solid tumor such as melanoma, head and neck, liver or kidney cancer.

The chain couples TRBV28 to TRBJ2-1; D not resolved. In germline, CDR1 is MDHEN, CDR2 SYDVKM. Trimming removed 5 bases from V and 9 bases from J, with 17 bases in between. This CDR3 region has 14 residues. CDR3 region: CASSAPSLVVEQFF. DNA for the CDR3: TGTGCCAGCAGTGCGCCGAGCTTAGTGGTTGAGCAGTTCTTC.

V is TRBV27 and J is TRBJ1-1; D remains ambiguous. Germline-derived CDR1 and CDR2 are MNHEY and SMNVEV (reference sequence). V lost 4 bases to trimming and J lost 4 bases, with 19 bases between them. The CDR3 covers 16 residues. CDR3 nucleotides: TGTGCCAGCAGTTCGATGTCATCTGGGTACAGCACTGAAGCTTTCTTT. Its translation is CASSSMSSGYSTEAFF.

This chain joins TRBV10-3 and TRBJ2-7; D could derive from TRBD1 or TRBD2 (6 bases each). The germline CDR1 and CDR2 sequences are ENHRY and SYGVKD. Trimming removed 11 bases at V and 4 bases at J, with 18 bases between. The CDR3 runs 13 residues. The CDR3 region is CASRAEGGYEQYF. The CDR3 nucleotides read TGTGCCTCTCGAGCTGAGGGGGGTTACGAGCAGTACTTC.

The chain has TRBV18 and TRBJ2-5; the D call may be TRBD1 or TRBD2 (6 bases each). Germline assignment: CDR1 KGHSH and CDR2 LQKENI. The V gene lost 3 bases and the J gene lost 5 bases, with 13 bases spanning the gap. The CDR3 sequence is 14 residues long. The CDR3 sequence is CASSPPGARETQYF. Here the CDR3 DNA reads TGTGCCAGCTCACCCCCGGGGGCAAGGGAGACCCAGTACTTC.